This T cell receptor (beta chain) was sequenced in a study of human T cells and chemical hapten exposure. Study-level background: Small pooled library volume differences chiefly drove per-sample TCR yield variation.

Overall study findings and caveats: TCRs whose frequency exceeded 1 in 1000 remained the same following DPC sensitization.

CDR1 SEHNR and CDR2 FQNEAQ come from the germline V gene (reference sequence). CDR3 length: 17 residues. V shed 5 bases, J shed 0 bases, and the junction held 10 bases outside the gene matches. As for time point: pre-sensitization, week 0. Treatment indicated: therapeutic diphenylcyclopropenone sensitization with weekly scalp DPC. In the library, unique molecular identifiers were attached to individual cDNA molecules. Each CDR3 protein is one row after TCRdb ran MiXCR on the RACE reads. This sample yields 300,000 to 450,000 distinct CDR3 sequences, of which 4.5% to 6% are seen a single time; around 2.6% belongs to the top ten. On this clonotype itself: Its antigen remains unidentified.

The chain carries TRBV7-9 and TRBJ2-4; 7 positions agree with TRBD1. This clonotype was sampled from a woman aged 50 to 65 with alopecia areata. Some clones in this sample may be carry-over from other donors' samples. The source material was whole blood, sampled in connection with sensitization to the hapten diphenylcyclopropenone (DPC). As DNA, the CDR3 is TGTGCCAGCAGCCTAAACCGTGACAGGGTAGCCAAAAACATTCAGTACTTC. Translated: CASSLNRDRVAKNIQYF.